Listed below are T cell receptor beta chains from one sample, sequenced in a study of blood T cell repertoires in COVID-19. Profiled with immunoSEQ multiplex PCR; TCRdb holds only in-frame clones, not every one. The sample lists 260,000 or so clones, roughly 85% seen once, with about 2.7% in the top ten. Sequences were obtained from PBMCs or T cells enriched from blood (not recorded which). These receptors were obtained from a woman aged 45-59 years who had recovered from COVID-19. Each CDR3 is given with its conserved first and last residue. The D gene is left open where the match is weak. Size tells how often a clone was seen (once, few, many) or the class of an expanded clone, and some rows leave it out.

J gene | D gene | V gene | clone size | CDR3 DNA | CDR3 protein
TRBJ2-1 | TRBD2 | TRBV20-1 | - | TGCAGTGCTAGTCGGCTAGCGGGGGGCTCCTACAATGAGCAGTTCTTC | CSASRLAGGSYNEQFF
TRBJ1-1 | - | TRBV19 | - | TGTGCCAGTAGTGGGAGCAGGGAAGCTTTCTTT | CASSGSREAFF
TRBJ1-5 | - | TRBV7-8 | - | TGTGCCAGCAGCGCGGACAGTAGCAATCAGCCCCAGCATTTT | CASSADSSNQPQHF
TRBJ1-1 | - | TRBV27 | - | TGTGCCAGCAGTTTATCGACAGCGTCGAACACTGAAGCTTTCTTT | CASSLSTASNTEAFF
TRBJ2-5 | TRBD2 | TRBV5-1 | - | TGCGCCAGCAGCGCGATGGGGGCCCGGACTAGCGGAGAGACCCAGTACTTC | CASSAMGARTSGETQYF
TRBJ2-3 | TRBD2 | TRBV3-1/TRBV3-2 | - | TGTGCCAGCAGCGCACCGGGACTAGCGAGGGATACGCAGTATTTT | CASSAPGLARDTQYF
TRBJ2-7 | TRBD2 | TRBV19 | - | TGTGCCAGTAGTCACCGGAGGGTGGCGGGAGGCTACGAGCAGTACTTC | CASSHRRVAGGYEQYF
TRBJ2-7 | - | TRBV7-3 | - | TGTGCCAGCAGCTTAGAGGAGGGTCGGGAGCAGTACTTC | CASSLEEGREQYF
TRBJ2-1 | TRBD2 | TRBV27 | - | TGTGCCAGCAGTCCCTGGGCGGGGGGGGAAAGGTTCTTC | CASSPWAGGERFF
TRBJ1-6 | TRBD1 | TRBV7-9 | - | TGTGCCAGCAGCTACCGGGACAGTAATTCACCCCTCCACTTT | CASSYRDSNSPLHF
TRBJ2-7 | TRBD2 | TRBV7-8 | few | TGTGCCAGCAGCTTAACGGGGGGTTCCTACGAGCAGTACTTC | CASSLTGGSYEQYF
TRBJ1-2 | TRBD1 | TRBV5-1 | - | TGCGCCAGCAGCGAATTGACAGGGGGCTATGGCTACACCTTC | CASSELTGGYGYTF
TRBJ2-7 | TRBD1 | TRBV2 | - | TGTGCCAGCAGTGTAGGGACAGAAGCCTACGAGCAGTACTTC | CASSVGTEAYEQYF
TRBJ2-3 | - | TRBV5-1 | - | TGCGCCACCAACGACGGAGGCAGGTCCACAGATACGCAGTATTTT | CATNDGGRSTDTQYF
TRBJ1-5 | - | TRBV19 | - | TGTGCCAGTAGTATAGGAGGGAAGGGCAATCAGCCCCAGCATTTT | CASSIGGKGNQPQHF
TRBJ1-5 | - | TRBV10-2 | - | TGCGCCAGCATTTGGGGGCAGGGCCTCAATCAGCCCCAGCATTTT | CASIWGQGLNQPQHF
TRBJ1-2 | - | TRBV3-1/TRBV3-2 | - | TGTGCCAGCAGCCAAGGACCAGGGGCCTATGGCTACACCTTC | CASSQGPGAYGYTF
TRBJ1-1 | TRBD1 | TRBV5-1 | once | TGCGCCAGCAGCGGATTGACAGGGGGAGTCACTGAAGCTTTCTTT | CASSGLTGGVTEAFF
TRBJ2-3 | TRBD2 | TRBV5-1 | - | TGCGCCAGCAGCTTGGGTAGCGGGACCCGCACAGATACGCAGTATTTT | CASSLGSGTRTDTQYF
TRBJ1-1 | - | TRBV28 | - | TGTGCCAGCAGTCGTGGGGGGGTGAACACTGAAGCTTTCTTT | CASSRGGVNTEAFF
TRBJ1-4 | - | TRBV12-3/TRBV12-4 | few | TGTGCCAGCAGAAATACTTTAAATGAAAAACTGTTTTTT | CASRNTLNEKLFF
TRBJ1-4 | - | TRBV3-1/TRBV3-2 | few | TGTGCCAGCAGCCAGACAGGACTTAATGAAAAACTGTTTTTT | CASSQTGLNEKLFF
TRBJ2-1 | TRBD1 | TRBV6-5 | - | TGTGCCAGCAGTTACATGGTGGGACAGGGGGTTGATGAGCAGTTCTTC | CASSYMVGQGVDEQFF
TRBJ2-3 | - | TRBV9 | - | TGTGCCAGCAGGGGGAGCTGGGCAGATACGCAGTATTTT | CASRGSWADTQYF
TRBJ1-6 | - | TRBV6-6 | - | TGTGCCAGCACGGGTGTTCCACAGGGCAGTTCACCCCTCCACTTT | CASTGVPQGSSPLHF
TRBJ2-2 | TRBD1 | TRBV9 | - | TGTGCCAGCAGTCGAAAGGGGGCAGGGACAGCGAACACCGGGGAGCTGTTTTTT | CASSRKGAGTANTGELFF
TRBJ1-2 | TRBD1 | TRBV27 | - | TGTGCCAGCAGTTTCCTCCACGAGGGGGCTTATGGCTACACCTTC | CASSFLHEGAYGYTF
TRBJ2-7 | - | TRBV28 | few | TGTGCCAGCAGCTCAGAAGTGAACGAGCAGTACTTC | CASSSEVNEQYF
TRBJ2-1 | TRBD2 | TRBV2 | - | TGTGCCAGCAGGGGACTAGCGGGGTACAATGAGCAGTTCTTC | CASRGLAGYNEQFF
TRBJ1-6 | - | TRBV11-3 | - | TGTGCCAGCAGCTTAGATGGACAGAGGAATTCACCCCTCCACTTT | CASSLDGQRNSPLHF
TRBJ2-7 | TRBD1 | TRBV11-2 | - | TGTGCCAGCAGAATTCCGGGACAGGTGCCGTACGAGCAGTACTTC | CASRIPGQVPYEQYF
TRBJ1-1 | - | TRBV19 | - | TGTGCCAGTAGTGAGCCGGCGACCTACTATGGAGAGAACACTGAAGCTTTCTTT | CASSEPATYYGENTEAFF
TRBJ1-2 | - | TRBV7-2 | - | TGTGCCAGCAGCTTAGTGTCGGGGGATGGCTACACCTTC | CASSLVSGDGYTF
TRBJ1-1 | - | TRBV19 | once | TGTGCCAGTAGTTCACAGATGAACACTGAAGCTTTCTTT | CASSSQMNTEAFF
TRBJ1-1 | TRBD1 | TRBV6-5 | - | TGTGCCAGCAGGCGGGACAGGATGAACACTGAAGCTTTCTTT | CASRRDRMNTEAFF
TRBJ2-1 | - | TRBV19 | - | TGTGCCAGTAGTCTTAGCAATGAGCAGTTCTTC | CASSLSNEQFF
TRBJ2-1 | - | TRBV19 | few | TGTGCCAGTAGTCCCCAATACAATGAGCAGTTCTTC | CASSPQYNEQFF
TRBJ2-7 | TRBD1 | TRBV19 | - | TGTGCCAGTAGTATTGTCATGGGACAGTCCTACGAGCAGTACTTC | CASSIVMGQSYEQYF
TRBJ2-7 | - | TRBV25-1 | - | TGTGCCAGCAGTGAGGCAGGGGACGAGCAGTACTTC | CASSEAGDEQYF
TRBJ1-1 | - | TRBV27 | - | TGTGCCAGCAGTTTGTGGGGCCAGCAAGCTTTCTTT | CASSLWGQQAFF
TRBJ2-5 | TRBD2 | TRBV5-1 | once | TGCGCCAGCAGCTTGAACGGCGGGAGGGCTGGGGAGACCCAGTACTTC | CASSLNGGRAGETQYF
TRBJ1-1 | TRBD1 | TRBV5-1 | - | TGCGCCAGCAGCTTTAAGGGTCGGGACAGTAAAGCTTTCTTT | CASSFKGRDSKAFF
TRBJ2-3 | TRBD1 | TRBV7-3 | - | TGTGCCAGCAGCTTAATGGGGCGGACAGGGGTAGATACGCAGTATTTT | CASSLMGRTGVDTQYF
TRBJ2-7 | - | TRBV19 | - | TGTGCCAGTAGTGTGGGCAGGGGGGACTACGAGCAGTACTTC | CASSVGRGDYEQYF
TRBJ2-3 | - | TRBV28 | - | TGTGCCAGCACCCCCGGAGGGGATTGGACGCAGTATTTT | CASTPGGDWTQYF
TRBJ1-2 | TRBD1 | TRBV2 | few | TGTGCCAGCAGCCTCCGGGGGACAGGGCTTACTAACTATGGCTACACCTTC | CASSLRGTGLTNYGYTF
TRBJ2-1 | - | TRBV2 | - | TGTGCCAGCAGTCCAGGACTACGTGCGTACAATGAGCAGTTCTTC | CASSPGLRAYNEQFF
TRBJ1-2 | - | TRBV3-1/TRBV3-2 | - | TGTGCCAGCAGCCAAGATCTGTCCAGGGCCTATGGCTACACCTTC | CASSQDLSRAYGYTF